This T cell receptor (beta chain) was identified during a study of OX40 agonist ivuxolimab in advanced cancers. Background on the study: Cancers in dose escalation were hepatocellular, melanoma, renal cell and head and neck.

V was pared by 1 base and J by 3 bases, with 6 bases of the junction left unmatched. This CDR3 region has 17 residues. Germline values: CDR1 SEHNR, CDR2 FQNEAQ (reference sequence). Here immunoSEQ multiplex PCR was the method, and the copy in TCRdb shows in-frame clones only, minus some. The sample consists of approximately 100,000 clones, about 90% of them appearing once. The TCR comes from an adult with an advanced solid tumor such as melanoma, head and neck, liver or kidney cancer. The chain employs TRBV7-9 and TRBJ2-2; TRBD1 matches at 9 bases. The sequencing here drew on CD4+ or CD8+ T cells sorted from blood, taken in a trial of the OX40 agonist ivuxolimab. The CDR3 DNA follows: TGTGCCAGCAGCTTAGGGCGGACAGGGGTAGACACCGGGGAGCTGTTTTTT. Amino acids: CASSLGRTGVDTGELFF.